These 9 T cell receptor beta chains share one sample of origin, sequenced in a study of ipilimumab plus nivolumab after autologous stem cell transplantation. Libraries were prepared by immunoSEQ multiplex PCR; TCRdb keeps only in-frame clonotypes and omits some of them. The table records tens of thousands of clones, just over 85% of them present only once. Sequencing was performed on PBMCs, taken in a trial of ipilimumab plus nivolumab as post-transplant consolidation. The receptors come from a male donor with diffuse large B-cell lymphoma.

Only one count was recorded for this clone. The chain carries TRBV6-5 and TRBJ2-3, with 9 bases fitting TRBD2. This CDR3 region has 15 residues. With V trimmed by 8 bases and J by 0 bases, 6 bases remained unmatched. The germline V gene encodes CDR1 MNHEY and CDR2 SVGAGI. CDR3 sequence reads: CASHLAGASTDTQYF. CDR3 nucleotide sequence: TGTGCCAGCCACTTAGCGGGAGCTAGCACAGATACGCAGTATTTT.

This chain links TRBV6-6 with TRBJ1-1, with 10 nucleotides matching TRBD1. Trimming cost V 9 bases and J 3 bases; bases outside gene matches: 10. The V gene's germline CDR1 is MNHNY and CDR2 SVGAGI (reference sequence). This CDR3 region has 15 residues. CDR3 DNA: TGTGCCAGACTAACAACCGGGACAGGGGACACTGAAGCTTTCTTT. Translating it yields CARLTTGTGDTEAFF.

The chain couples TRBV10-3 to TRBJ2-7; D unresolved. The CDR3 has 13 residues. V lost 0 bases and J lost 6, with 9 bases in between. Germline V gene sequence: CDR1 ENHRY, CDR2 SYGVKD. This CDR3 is CAISESTPSEQYF. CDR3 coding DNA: TGTGCCATCAGTGAGTCGACTCCCAGCGAGCAGTACTTC.

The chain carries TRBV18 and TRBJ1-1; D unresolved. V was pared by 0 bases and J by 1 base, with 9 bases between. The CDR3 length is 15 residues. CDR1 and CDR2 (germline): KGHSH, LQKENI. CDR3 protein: CASSPPRTANTEAFF. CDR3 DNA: TGTGCCAGCTCACCACCGAGGACGGCGAACACTGAAGCTTTCTTT.

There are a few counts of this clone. The CDR3 spells CASSFKTGGVGANVLTF. Written as DNA, the CDR3 is TGCGCCAGCAGCTTCAAGACAGGGGGCGTTGGGGCCAACGTCCTGACTTTC. This sequence joins TRBV5-1 and TRBJ2-6; 10 bases fit TRBD1. The length of the CDR3 is 17 residues. Per the germline V gene, CDR1 is SGHRS and CDR2 is YFSETQ. V lost 2 bases to trimming and J lost 3 bases; unmatched junction nucleotides: 5.

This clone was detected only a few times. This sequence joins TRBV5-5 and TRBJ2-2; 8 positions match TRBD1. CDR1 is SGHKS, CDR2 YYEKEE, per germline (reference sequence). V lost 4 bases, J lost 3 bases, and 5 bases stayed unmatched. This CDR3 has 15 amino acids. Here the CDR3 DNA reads TGTGCCAGCAGCCGCCAACAGGGGGACACCGGGGAGCTGTTTTTT. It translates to CASSRQQGDTGELFF.

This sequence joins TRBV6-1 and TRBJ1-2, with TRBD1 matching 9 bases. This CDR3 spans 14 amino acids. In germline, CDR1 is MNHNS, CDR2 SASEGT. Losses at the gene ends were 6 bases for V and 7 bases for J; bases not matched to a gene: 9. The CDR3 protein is CASRVGQGRGGYTF. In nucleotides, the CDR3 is TGTGCCAGCAGGGTCGGACAGGGGCGAGGTGGCTACACCTTC.

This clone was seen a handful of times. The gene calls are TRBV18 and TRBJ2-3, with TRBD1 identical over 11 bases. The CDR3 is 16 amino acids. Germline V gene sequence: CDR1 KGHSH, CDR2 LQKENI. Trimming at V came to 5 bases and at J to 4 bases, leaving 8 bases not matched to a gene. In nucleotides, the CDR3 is TGTGCCAGCTCATCGAAACCGGGACAGGGGGCAGATACGCAGTATTTT. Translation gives CASSSKPGQGADTQYF.

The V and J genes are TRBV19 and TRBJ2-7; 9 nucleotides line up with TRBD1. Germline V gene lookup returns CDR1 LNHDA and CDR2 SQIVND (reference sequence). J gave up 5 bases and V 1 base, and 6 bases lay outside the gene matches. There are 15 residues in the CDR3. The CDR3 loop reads CASSIGGQGSHEQYF. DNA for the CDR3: TGTGCCAGTAGTATAGGGGGACAGGGTTCCCACGAGCAGTACTTC. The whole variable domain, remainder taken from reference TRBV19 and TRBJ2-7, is DGGITQSPKYLFRKEGQNVTLSCEQNLNHDAMYWYRQDPGQGLRLIYYSQIVNDFQKGDIAEGYSVSREKKESFPLTVTSAQKNPTAFYLCASSIGGQGSHEQYFGPGTRLTVT.